The sequence of this TCR beta chain was determined in a study of T cell repertoires in cytomegalovirus infection. To note about this clonotype: Its antigen is undetermined.

CDR1 and CDR2 from the germline V gene are SQVTM and ANQGSEA. CDR3 size: 15 residues. Trimming took off 4 bases at V and 5 bases at J, with 17 bases between the two ends. Each CDR3 protein is one row after TCRdb ran MiXCR on the reads. Of around 430,000 distinct CDR3 sequences in the sample, 40% to 50% were seen once. The specimen was cultured PBMCs, collected from culture after CMV antigen stimulation. V is TRBV29-1 and J is TRBJ2-2; D possibly matches TRBD1 or TRBD2 (5 bases each). The TCR comes from a human donor in good health (CMV status not recorded). Some clones in this sample may be carry-over from other donors' samples. CDR3: CSVVFGAVGTGELFF. CDR3 in DNA: TGCAGCGTTGTATTCGGGGCCGTCGGGACCGGGGAGCTGTTTTTT.